This TCR beta chain was retrieved from a study of T cells in lung cancer brain metastases. Overall study findings and caveats: Brain metastasis T cell infiltration was not adjusted for preoperative corticosteroid effects. Paired primaries held more unique productive clones than brain metastases (median approximately 4,500 versus 1,500). Paired lesions shared few clones; most were lesion-specific (mean Morisita about 0.23).

Germline lookup yields CDR1 SGHVS and CDR2 FQNEAQ. This CDR3 is built from 14 residues. With V trimmed by 5 bases and J by 5 bases, 3 bases remained unmatched. Between about 2.24 and 4.92 ug genomic DNA went in, equal for pairs. Repertoires were generated with immunoSEQ multiplex PCR, while TCRdb's copy carries only in-frame clones and drops some. The sample lists around 610 clones; under 95% were seen once. Turning to this clone: Antigen: not known.

This receptor was identified in a woman in her 50s with non-small cell lung cancer that had spread to the brain. The chain joins TRBV7-8 to TRBJ2-7; 13 bases align to TRBD2. Sequenced material: tumor tissue from a brain metastasis. CDR3 region: CASSQGTSGNEQYV. The CDR3 nucleotides are TGTGCCAGCAGCCAAGGGACTAGCGGGAACGAGCAGTACGTC.